These T cell receptor beta chains were read from a single sample in a study of T cell responses to AZD1222 COVID-19 vaccine. Libraries were prepared by immunoSEQ multiplex PCR; TCRdb keeps only in-frame clonotypes and omits some of them. This sample carries 110,000 to 150,000 clones, 70% to 90% of them seen once, and the ten largest clones take approximately 3.1%. Here the sequenced sample was peripheral blood, taken on day 0 of AZD1222 vaccination. The receptor source for this set is an adult in good health. Both conserved end residues are part of each CDR3.

J,V,CDR3
TRBJ2-7,TRBV28,CASSLYTGQSSYEQYF
TRBJ1-2,TRBV5-1,CASSSYRENYGYTF
TRBJ1-2,TRBV3-1/TRBV3-2,CASSQGRVNGYTF
TRBJ1-2,TRBV5-1,CASSLDSYGYTF
TRBJ2-5,TRBV3-1/TRBV3-2,CASSQLREDEETQYF
TRBJ2-1,TRBV3-1/TRBV3-2,CASSQDPGQSAQFF
TRBJ1-2,TRBV18,CASSPPGAVGSYPLYGYTF
TRBJ2-7,TRBV6-5,CASSTGGYEQYF
TRBJ2-3,TRBV5-4,CASSSPGPLTDTQYF
TRBJ2-3,TRBV12-3/TRBV12-4,CASRQGRSDTQYF
TRBJ2-7,TRBV2,CASSLSYEQYF
TRBJ2-5,TRBV7-2,CASSFSSGGETQYF
TRBJ1-1,TRBV7-9,CASSLGDGRFTEAFF
TRBJ2-1,TRBV5-8,CASSCRPGQGIYNEQFF
TRBJ2-7,TRBV4-2,CASSRRTTTYEQYF